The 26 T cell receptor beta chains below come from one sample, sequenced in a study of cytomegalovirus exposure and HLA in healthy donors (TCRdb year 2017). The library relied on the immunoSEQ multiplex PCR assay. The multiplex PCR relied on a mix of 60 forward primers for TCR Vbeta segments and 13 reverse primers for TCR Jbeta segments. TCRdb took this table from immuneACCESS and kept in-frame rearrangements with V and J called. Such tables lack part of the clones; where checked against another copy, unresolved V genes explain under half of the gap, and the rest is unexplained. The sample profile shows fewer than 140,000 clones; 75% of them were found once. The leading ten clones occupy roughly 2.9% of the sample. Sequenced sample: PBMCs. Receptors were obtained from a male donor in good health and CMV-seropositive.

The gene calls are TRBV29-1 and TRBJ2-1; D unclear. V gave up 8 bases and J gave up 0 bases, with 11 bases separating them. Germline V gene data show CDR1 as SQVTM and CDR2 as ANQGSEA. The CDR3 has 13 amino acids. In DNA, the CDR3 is TGCAGCTGGGCTTACTCCTCCTACAATGAGCAGTTCTTC. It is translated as CSWAYSSYNEQFF.

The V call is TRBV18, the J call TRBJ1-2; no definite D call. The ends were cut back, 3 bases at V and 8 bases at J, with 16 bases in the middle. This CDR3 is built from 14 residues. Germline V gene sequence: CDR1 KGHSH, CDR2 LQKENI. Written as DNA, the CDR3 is TGTGCCAGCTCACCGGGAGCCACTCCGAGGGGCTACACCTTC. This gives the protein CASSPGATPRGYTF. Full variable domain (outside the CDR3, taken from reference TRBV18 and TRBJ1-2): NAGVMQNPRHLVRRRGQEARLRCSPMKGHSHVYWYRQLPEEGLKFMVYLQKENIIDESGMPKERFSAEFPKEGPSILRIQQVVRGDSAAYFCASSPGATPRGYTFGSGTRLTVV.

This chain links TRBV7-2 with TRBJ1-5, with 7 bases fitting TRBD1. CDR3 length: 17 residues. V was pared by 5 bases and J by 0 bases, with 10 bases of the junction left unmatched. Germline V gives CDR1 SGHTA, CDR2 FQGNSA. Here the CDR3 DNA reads TGTGCCAGCAGCCCGCGAATGGACAGGTATAGCAATCAGCCCCAGCATTTT. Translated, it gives CASSPRMDRYSNQPQHF.

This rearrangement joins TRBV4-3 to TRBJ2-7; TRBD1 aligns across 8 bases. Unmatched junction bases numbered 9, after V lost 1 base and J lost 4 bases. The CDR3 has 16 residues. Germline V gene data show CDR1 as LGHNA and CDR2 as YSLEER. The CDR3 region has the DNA TGCGCCAGCAGCCAAGGGACAGGGATAAATTATTACGAGCAGTACTTC. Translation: CASSQGTGINYYEQYF.

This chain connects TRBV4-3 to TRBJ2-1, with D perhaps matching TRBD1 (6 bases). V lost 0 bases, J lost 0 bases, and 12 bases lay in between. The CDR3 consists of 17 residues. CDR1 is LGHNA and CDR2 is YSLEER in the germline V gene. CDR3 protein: CASSQDGTSSSYNEQFF. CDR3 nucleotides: TGCGCCAGCAGCCAAGATGGGACATCGAGCTCCTACAATGAGCAGTTCTTC.

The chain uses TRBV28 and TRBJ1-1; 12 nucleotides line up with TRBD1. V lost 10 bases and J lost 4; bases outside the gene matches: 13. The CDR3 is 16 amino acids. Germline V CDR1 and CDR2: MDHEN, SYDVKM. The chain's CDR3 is CAMTPTGQGAGTEAFF. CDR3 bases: TGTGCCATGACACCAACGGGACAGGGGGCCGGCACTGAAGCTTTCTTT.

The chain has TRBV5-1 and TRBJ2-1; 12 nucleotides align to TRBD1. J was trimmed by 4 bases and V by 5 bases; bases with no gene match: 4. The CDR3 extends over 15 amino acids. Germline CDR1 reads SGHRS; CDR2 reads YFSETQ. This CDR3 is CASSSGQGAYNEQFF. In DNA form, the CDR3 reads TGCGCCAGCAGTTCGGGACAGGGGGCATACAATGAGCAGTTCTTC.

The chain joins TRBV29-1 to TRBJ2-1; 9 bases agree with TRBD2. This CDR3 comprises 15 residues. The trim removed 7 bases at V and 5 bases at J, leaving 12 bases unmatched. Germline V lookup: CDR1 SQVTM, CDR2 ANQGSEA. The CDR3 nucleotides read TGCAGCGCTAGGAGGGGGCCTAGCGGGAACAATGAGCAGTTCTTC. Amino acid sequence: CSARRGPSGNNEQFF.

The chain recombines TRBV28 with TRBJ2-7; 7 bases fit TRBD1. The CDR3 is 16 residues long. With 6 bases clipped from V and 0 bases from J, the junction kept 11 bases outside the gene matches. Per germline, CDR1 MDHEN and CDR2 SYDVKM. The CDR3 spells CASRPLSGQLSYEQYF. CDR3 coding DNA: TGTGCCAGCAGGCCACTTTCGGGACAGCTCTCCTACGAGCAGTACTTC.

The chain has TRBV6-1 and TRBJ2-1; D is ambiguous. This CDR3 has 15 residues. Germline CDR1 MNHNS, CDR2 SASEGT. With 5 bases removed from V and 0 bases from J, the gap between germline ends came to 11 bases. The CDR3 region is CASSPVPSSYNEQFF. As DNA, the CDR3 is TGTGCCAGCAGTCCCGTGCCGAGCTCCTACAATGAGCAGTTCTTC.

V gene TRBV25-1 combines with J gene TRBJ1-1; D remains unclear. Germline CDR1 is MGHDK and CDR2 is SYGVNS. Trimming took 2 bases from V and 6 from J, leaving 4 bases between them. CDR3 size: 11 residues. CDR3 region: CASSEGPEAFF. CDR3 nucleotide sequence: TGTGCCAGCAGTGAAGGCCCTGAAGCTTTCTTT.

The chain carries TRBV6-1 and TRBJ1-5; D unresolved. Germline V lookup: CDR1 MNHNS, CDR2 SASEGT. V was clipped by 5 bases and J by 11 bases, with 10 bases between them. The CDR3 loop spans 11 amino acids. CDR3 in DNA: TGTGCCAGCAGTTCCTCCGGGTCCCAGCATTTT. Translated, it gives CASSSSGSQHF.

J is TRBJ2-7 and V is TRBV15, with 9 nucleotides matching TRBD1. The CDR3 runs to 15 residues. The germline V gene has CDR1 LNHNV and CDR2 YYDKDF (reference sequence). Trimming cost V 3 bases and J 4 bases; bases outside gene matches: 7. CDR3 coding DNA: TGTGCCACCAGCAGTTATAGGGACAGGGCTTACGAGCAGTACTTC. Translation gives CATSSYRDRAYEQYF.

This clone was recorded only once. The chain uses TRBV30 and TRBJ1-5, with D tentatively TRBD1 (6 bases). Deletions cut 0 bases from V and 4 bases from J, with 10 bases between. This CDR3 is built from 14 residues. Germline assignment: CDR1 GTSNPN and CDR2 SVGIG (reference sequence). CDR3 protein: CAWSVRQDNQPQHF. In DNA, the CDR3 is TGTGCCTGGAGTGTACGACAGGATAATCAGCCCCAGCATTTT. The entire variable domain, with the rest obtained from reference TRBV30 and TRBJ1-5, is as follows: SQTIHQWPATLVQPVGSPLSLECTVEGTSNPNLYWYRQAAGRGLQLLFYSVGIGQISSEVPQNLSASRPQDRQFILSSKKLLLSDSGFYLCAWSVRQDNQPQHFGDGTRLSIL.

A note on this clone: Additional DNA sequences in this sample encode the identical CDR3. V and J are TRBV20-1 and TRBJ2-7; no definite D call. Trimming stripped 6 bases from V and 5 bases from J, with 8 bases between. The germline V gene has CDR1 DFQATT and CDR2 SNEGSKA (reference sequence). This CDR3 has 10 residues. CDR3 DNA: TGCAGTGCCGCCGAGGACGAGCAGTACTTC. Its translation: CSAAEDEQYF.

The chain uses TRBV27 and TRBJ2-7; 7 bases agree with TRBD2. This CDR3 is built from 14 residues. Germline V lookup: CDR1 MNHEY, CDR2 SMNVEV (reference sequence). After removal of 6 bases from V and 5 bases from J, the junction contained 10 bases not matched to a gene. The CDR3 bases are TGTGCCAGCAGCGAAGCGGGAAGTCAGGACGAGCAGTACTTC. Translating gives CASSEAGSQDEQYF.

The chain's CDR3 is CASSSIAYQETQYF. The CDR3 coding sequence is TGTGCCAGCAGCTCCATAGCGTATCAAGAGACCCAGTACTTC. The V and J genes are TRBV7-6 and TRBJ2-5; possible D gene TRBD2, 5 bases. Germline V gives CDR1 SGHVS, CDR2 FNYEAQ. CDR3 length equals 14 residues. V was clipped by 4 bases and J by 2 bases, with 11 bases between them.

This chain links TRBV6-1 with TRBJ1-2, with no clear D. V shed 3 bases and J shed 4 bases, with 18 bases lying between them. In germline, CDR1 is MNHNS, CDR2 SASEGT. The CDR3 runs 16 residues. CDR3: CASSDLVRPHLYGYTF. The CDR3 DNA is TGTGCCAGCAGTGATCTAGTAAGACCCCACCTCTATGGCTACACCTTC.

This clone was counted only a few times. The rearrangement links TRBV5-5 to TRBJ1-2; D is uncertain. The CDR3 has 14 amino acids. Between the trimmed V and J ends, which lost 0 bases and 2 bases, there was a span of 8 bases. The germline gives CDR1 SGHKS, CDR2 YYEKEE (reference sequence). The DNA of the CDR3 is TGTGCCAGCAGCTTGGCCGCACAGAACTATGGCTACACCTTC. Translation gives CASSLAAQNYGYTF. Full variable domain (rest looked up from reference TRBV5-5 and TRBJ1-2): DAGVTQSPTHLIKTRGQQVTLRCSPISGHKSVSWYQQVLGQGPQFIFQYYEKEERGRGNFPDRFSARQFPNYSSELNVNALLLGDSALYLCASSLAAQNYGYTFGSGTRLTVV.

CDR3 DNA: TGCGCCAGCAGTGAGTCAGCGGGGGGGCGGAAGCGTGAGACCCAGTACTTC. Translating gives CASSESAGGRKRETQYF. V and J are TRBV10-2 and TRBJ2-5; 10 positions agree with TRBD2. The V gene end was trimmed by 0 bases and the J gene end by 5 bases; junction bases not matched to a gene: 9. The germline gives CDR1 WSHSY, CDR2 SAAADI. The CDR3 sequence is 17 residues long.

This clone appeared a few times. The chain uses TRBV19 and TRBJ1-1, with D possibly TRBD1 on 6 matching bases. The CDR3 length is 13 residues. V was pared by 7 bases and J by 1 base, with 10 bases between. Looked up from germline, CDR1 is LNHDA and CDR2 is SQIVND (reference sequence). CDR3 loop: CASKPGENTEAFF. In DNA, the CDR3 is TGTGCCAGTAAGCCAGGGGAGAACACTGAAGCTTTCTTT.

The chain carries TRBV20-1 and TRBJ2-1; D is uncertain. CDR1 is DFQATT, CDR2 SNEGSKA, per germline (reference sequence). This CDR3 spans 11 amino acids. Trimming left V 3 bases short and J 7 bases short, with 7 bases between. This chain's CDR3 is CSASPANEQFF. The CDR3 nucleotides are TGCAGTGCTAGTCCCGCGAATGAGCAGTTCTTC.

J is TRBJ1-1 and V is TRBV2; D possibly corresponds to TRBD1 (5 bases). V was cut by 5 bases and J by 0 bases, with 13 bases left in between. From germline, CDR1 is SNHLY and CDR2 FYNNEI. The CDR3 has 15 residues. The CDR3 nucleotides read TGTGCCAGCAGTAGATCGACAGCTTTGAACACTGAAGCTTTCTTT. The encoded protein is CASSRSTALNTEAFF.

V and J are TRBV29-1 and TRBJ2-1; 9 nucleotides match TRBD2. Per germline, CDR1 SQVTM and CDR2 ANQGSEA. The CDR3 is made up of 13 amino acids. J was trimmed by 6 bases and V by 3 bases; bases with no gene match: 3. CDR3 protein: CSVEGGRGNEQFF. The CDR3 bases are TGCAGCGTTGAGGGCGGGAGGGGCAATGAGCAGTTCTTC.

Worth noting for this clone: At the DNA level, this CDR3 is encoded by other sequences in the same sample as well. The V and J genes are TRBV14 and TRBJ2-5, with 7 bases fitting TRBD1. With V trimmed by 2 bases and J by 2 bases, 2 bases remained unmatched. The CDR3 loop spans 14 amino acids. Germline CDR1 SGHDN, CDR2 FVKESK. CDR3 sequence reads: CASSQNRGQETQYF. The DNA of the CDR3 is TGTGCCAGCAGCCAAAACAGGGGACAAGAGACCCAGTACTTC.

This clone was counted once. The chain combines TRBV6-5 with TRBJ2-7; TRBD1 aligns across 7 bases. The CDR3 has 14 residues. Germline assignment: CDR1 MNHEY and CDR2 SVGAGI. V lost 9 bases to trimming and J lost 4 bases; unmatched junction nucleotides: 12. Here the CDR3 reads CASAIQGEGYEQYF. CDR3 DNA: TGTGCCAGTGCAATTCAGGGGGAAGGGTACGAGCAGTACTTC.